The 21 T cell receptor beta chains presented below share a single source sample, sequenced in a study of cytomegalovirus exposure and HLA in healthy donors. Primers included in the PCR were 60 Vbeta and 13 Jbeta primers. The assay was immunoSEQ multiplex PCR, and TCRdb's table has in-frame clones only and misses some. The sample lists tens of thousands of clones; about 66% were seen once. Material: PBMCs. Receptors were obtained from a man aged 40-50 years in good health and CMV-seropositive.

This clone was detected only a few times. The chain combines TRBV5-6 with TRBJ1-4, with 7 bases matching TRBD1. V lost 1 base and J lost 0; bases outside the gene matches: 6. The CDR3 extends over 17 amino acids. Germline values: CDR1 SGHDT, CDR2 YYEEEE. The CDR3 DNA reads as TGTGCCAGCAGCTTGATGGGGGACAGAGCAACTAATGAAAAACTGTTTTTT. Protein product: CASSLMGDRATNEKLFF.

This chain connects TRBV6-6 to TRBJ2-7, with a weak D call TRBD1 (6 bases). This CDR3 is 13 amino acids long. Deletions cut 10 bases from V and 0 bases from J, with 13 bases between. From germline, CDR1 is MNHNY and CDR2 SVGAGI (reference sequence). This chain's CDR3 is CATRQGSSYEQYF. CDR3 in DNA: TGTGCCACCCGTCAGGGGAGCTCCTACGAGCAGTACTTC.

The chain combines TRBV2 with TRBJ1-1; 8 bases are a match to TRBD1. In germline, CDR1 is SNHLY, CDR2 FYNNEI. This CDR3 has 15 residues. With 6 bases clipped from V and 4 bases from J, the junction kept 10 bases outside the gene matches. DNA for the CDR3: TGTGCCAGCAGCGAGTCCCAGGGGGCGGCCACTGAAGCTTTCTTT. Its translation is CASSESQGAATEAFF.

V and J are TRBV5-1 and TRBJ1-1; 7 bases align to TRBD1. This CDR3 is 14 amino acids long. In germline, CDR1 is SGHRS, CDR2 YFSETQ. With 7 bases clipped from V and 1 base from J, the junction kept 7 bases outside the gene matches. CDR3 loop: CASRQGSGNTEAFF. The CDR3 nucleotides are TGCGCCAGCCGACAGGGTTCGGGGAACACTGAAGCTTTCTTT.

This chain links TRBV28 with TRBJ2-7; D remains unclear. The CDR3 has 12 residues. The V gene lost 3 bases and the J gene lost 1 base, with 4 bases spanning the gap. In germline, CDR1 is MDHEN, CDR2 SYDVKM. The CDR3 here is CASSFGSYEQYF. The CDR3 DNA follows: TGTGCCAGCAGTTTCGGGTCCTACGAGCAGTACTTC. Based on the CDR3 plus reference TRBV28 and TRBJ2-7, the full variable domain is DVKVTQSSRYLVKRTGEKVFLECVQDMDHENMFWYRQDPGLGLRLIYFSYDVKMKEKGDIPEGYSVSREKKERFSLILESASTNQTSMYLCASSFGSYEQYFGPGTRLTVT.

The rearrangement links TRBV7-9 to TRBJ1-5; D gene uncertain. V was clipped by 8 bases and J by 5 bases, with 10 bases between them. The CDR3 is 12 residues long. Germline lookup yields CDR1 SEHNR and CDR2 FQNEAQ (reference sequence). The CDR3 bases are TGTGCCAGCGGCCGAGCGGATCAGCCCCAGCATTTT. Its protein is CASGRADQPQHF.

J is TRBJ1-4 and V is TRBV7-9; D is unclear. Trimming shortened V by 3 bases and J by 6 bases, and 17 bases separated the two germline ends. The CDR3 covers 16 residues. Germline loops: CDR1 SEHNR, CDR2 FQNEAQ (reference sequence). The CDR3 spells CASSLLGRHMDEKLFF. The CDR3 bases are TGTGCCAGCAGCTTGTTGGGCAGGCATATGGATGAAAAACTGTTTTTT. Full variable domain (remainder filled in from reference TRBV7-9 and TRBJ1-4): DTGVSQNPRHKITKRGQNVTFRCDPISEHNRLYWYRQTLGQGPEFLTYFQNEAQLEKSRLLSDRFSAERPKGSFSTLEIQRTEQGDSAMYLCASSLLGRHMDEKLFFGSGTQLSVL.

Written as DNA, the CDR3 is TGCGCCAGCAGCCAAGGGGGGACAGGGGGCTACGAGCAGTACTTC. It yields the protein CASSQGGTGGYEQYF. This chain connects TRBV4-1 to TRBJ2-7; 11 bases fit TRBD1. There are 15 residues in the CDR3. The trim removed 1 base at V and 3 bases at J, leaving 2 bases unmatched. Germline-derived CDR1 and CDR2 are MGHRA and YSYEKL.

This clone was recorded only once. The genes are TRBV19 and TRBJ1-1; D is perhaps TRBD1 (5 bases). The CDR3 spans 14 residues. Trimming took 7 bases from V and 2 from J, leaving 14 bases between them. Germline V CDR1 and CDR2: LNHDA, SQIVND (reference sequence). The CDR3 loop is CASTLQTANTEAFF. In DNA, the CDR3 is TGTGCCAGTACCCTGCAGACAGCTAACACTGAAGCTTTCTTT. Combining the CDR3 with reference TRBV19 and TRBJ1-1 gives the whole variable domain DGGITQSPKYLFRKEGQNVTLSCEQNLNHDAMYWYRQDPGQGLRLIYYSQIVNDFQKGDIAEGYSVSREKKESFPLTVTSAQKNPTAFYLCASTLQTANTEAFFGQGTRLTVV.

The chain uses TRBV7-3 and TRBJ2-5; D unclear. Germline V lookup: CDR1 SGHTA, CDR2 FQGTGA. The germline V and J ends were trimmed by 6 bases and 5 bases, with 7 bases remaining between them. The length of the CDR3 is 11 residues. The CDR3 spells CASRERETQYF. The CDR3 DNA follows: TGTGCCAGCAGGGAGAGGGAGACCCAGTACTTC.

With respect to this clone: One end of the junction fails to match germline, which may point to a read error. CDR3 nucleotides: TGCGCCACCAGCGACAGGGGATTGATAGATACGCAGTATTTT. It specifies CATSDRGLIDTQYF. J is TRBJ2-3 and V is TRBV5-1; 8 nucleotides align to TRBD1. Germline CDR1 reads SGHRS; CDR2 reads YFSETQ. The CDR3 runs 14 residues.

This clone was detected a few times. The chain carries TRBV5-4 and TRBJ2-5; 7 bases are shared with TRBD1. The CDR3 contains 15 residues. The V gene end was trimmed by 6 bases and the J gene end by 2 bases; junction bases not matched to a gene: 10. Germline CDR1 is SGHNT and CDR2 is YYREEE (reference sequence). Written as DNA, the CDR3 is TGTGCCAGCACCCCCACCCCGGGACAGCAAGAGACCCAGTACTTC. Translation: CASTPTPGQQETQYF.

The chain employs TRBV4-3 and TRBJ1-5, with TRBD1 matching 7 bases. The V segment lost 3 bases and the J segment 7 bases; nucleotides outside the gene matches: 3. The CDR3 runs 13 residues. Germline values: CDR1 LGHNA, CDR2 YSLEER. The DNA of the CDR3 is TGCGCCAGCAGCCAGTACAGGGGCCAGCCCCAGCATTTT. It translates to CASSQYRGQPQHF.

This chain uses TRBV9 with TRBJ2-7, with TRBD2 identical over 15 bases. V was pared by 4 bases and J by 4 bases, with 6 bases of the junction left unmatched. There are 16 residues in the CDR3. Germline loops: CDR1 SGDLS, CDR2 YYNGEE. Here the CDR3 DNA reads TGTGCCAGCAGCCCCGGGACTAGCGGGGGGTATTACGAGCAGTACTTC. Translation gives CASSPGTSGGYYEQYF. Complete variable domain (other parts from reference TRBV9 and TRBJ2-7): DSGVTQTPKHLITATGQRVTLRCSPRSGDLSVYWYQQSLDQGLQFLIQYYNGEERAKGNILERFSAQQFPDLHSELNLSSLELGDSALYFCASSPGTSGGYYEQYFGPGTRLTVT.

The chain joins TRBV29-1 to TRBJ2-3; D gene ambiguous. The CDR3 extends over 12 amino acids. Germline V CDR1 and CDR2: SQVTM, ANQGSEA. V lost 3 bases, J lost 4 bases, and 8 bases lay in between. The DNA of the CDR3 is TGCAGCGTTGACTCGCAGTCAGATACGCAGTATTTT. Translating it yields CSVDSQSDTQYF.

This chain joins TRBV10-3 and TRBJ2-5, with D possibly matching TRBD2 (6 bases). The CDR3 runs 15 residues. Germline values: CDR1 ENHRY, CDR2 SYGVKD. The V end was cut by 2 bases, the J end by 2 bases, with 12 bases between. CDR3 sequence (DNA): TGTGCCATCAGTGAGAACCTAGGAGGGCAAGAGACCCAGTACTTC. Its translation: CAISENLGGQETQYF.

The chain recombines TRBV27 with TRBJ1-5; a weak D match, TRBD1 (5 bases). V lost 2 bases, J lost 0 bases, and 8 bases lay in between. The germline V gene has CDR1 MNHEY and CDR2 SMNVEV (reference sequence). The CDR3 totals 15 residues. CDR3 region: CASSLNRHSNQPQHF. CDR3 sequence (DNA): TGTGCCAGCAGTTTAAACAGGCATAGCAATCAGCCCCAGCATTTT.

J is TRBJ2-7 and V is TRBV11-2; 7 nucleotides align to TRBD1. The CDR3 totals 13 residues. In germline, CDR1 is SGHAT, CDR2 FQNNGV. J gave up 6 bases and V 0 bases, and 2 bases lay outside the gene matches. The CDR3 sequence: CASSLDNRGEQYF. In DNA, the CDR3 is TGTGCCAGCAGCTTAGACAACAGGGGCGAGCAGTACTTC.

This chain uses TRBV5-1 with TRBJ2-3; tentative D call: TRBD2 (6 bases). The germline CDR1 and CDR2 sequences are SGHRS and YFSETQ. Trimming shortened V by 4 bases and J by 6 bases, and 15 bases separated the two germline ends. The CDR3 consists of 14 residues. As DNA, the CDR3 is TGCGCCAGCAGCCTCGAGGAGGGATCGGATACGCAGTATTTT. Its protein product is CASSLEEGSDTQYF.

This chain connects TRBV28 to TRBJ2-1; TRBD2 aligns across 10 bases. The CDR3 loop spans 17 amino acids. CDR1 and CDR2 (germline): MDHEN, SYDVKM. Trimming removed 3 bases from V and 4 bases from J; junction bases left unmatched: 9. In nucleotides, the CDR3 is TGTGCCAGCAGTTTGTGGAGGGAAGCGGGGGGGTACAATGAGCAGTTCTTC. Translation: CASSLWREAGGYNEQFF. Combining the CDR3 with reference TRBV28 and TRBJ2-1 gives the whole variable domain DVKVTQSSRYLVKRTGEKVFLECVQDMDHENMFWYRQDPGLGLRLIYFSYDVKMKEKGDIPEGYSVSREKKERFSLILESASTNQTSMYLCASSLWREAGGYNEQFFGPGTRLTVL.

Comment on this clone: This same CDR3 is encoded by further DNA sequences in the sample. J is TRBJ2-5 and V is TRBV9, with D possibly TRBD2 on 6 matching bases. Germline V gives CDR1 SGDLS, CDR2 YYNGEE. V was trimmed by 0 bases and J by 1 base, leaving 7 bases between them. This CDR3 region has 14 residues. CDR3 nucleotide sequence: TGTGCCAGCAGCGTAGGGGGAGGCCAAGAGACCCAGTACTTC. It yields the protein CASSVGGGQETQYF.